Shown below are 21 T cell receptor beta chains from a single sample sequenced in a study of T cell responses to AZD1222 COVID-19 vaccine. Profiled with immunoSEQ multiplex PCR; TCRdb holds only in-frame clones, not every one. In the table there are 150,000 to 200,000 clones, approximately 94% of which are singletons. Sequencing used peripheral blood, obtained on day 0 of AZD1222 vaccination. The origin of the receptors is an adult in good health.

CDR3 bases: TGTGCCAGCAGCGTGGGGGTGACAGGGACGGGCGAGCAGTACTTC. Translating gives CASSVGVTGTGEQYF. This chain joins TRBV9 and TRBJ2-7; 7 bases are a match to TRBD1. Germline CDR1 reads SGDLS; CDR2 reads YYNGEE. Germline trimming cut 2 bases from V and 6 bases from J; bases unmatched to any gene: 11. The CDR3 extends over 15 amino acids.

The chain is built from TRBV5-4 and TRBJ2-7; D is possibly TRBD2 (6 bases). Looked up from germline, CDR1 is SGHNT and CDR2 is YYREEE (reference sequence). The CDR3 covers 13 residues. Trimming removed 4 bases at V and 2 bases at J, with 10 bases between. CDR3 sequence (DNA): TGTGCCAGCAGCGGAGGAGGGCCCTACGAGCAGTACTTC. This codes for CASSGGGPYEQYF.

As DNA, the CDR3 is TGTGCCAGCAGCTCCCCAGGAAGGGGAAACGAAAAACTGTTTTTT. Its translation: CASSSPGRGNEKLFF. The V and J genes are TRBV7-9 and TRBJ1-4; D might be TRBD1 (5 bases). Trimming removed 4 bases at V and 8 bases at J, with 17 bases between. The CDR3 runs 15 residues. Germline V gives CDR1 SEHNR, CDR2 FQNEAQ (reference sequence).

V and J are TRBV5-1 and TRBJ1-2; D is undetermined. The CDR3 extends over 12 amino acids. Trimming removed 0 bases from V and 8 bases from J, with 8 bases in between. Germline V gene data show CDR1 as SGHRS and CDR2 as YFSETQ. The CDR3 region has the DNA TGCGCCAGCAGCTTGGGGGAAGGGGGCTACACCTTC. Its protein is CASSLGEGGYTF.

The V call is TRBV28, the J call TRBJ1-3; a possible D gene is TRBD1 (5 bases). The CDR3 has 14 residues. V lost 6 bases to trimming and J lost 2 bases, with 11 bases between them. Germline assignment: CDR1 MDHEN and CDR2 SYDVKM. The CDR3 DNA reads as TGTGCCAGCAGCTCAGGGATAGCTGGAAACACCATATATTTT. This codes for CASSSGIAGNTIYF.

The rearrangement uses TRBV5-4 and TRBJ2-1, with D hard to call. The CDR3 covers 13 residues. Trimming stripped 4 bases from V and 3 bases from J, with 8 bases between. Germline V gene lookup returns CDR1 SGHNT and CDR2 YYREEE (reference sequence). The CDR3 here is CASSPLDYNEQFF. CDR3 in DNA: TGTGCCAGCAGCCCCTTAGACTACAATGAGCAGTTCTTC.

The CDR3 sequence is CASSPQGYSAEAFF. DNA of the CDR3: TGTGCCAGCAGCCCACAGGGTTACAGTGCTGAAGCTTTCTTT. The chain links TRBV3-1 (or the pseudogene TRBV3-2) to TRBJ1-1; D may be TRBD1 (6 bases). This CDR3 region has 14 residues. Germline CDR1 LGHDT, CDR2 YNNKEL (reference sequence). Trimming cost V 4 bases and J 6 bases, with 15 bases left between them.

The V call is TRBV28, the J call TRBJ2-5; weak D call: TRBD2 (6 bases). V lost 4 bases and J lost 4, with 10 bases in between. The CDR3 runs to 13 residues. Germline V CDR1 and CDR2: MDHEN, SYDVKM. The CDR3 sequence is CASSSPGGETQYF. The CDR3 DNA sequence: TGTGCCAGCAGTTCCCCCGGGGGAGAGACCCAGTACTTC.

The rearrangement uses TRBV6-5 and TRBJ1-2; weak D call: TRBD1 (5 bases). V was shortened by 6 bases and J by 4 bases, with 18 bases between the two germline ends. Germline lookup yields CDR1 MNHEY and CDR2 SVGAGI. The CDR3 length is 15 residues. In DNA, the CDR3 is TGTGCCAGCAGCCCCTCAGGGAGTTCGGGCTATGGCTACACCTTC. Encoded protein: CASSPSGSSGYGYTF.

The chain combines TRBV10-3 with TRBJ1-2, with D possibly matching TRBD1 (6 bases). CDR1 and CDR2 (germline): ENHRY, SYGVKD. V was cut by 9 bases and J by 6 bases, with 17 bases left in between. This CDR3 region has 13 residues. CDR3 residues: CAMAGGRTDGYTF. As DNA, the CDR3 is TGTGCCATGGCGGGGGGGCGTACGGATGGCTACACCTTC.

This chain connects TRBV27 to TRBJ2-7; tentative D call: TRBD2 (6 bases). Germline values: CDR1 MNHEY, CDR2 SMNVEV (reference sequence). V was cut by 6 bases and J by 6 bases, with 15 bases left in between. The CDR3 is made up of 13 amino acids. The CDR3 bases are TGTGCCAGCAGAGATAAAAGGAGGGGCGAGCAGTACTTC. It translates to CASRDKRRGEQYF.

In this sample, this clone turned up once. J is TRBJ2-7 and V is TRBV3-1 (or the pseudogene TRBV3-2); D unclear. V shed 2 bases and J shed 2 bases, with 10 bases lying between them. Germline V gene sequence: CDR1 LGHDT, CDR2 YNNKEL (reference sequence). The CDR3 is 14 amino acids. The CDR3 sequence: CASSQILKAYEQYF. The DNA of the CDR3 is TGTGCCAGCAGCCAAATTCTTAAAGCCTACGAGCAGTACTTC.

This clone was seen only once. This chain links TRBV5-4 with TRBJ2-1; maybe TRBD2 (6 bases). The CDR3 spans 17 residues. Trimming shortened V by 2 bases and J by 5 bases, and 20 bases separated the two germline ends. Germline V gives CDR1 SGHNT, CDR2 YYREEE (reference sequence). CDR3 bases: TGTGCCAGCAGCTTAAGGCGGGAAATTATGGTGGACAATGAGCAGTTCTTC. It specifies CASSLRREIMVDNEQFF.

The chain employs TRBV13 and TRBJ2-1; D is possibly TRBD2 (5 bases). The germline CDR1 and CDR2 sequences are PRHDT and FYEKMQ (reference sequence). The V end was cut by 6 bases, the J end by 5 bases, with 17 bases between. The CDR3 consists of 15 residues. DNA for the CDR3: TGTGCCAGCAGTCAAAGCGGAGTTTTACACAATGAGCAGTTCTTC. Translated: CASSQSGVLHNEQFF.

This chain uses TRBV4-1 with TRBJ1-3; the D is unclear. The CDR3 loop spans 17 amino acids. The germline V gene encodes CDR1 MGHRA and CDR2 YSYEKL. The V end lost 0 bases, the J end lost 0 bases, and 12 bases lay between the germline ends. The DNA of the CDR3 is TGCGCCAGCAGCCAAGAATCAGTCGGCGGCTCTGGAAACACCATATATTTT. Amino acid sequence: CASSQESVGGSGNTIYF.

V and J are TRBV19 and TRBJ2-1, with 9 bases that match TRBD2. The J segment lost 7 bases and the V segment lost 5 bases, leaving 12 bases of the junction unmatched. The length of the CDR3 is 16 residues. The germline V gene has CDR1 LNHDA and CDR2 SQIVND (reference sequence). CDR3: CASSSSAGGLWNEQFF. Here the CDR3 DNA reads TGTGCCAGTAGTTCCTCAGCGGGAGGCCTCTGGAATGAGCAGTTCTTC. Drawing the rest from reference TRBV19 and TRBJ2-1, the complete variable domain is DGGITQSPKYLFRKEGQNVTLSCEQNLNHDAMYWYRQDPGQGLRLIYYSQIVNDFQKGDIAEGYSVSREKKESFPLTVTSAQKNPTAFYLCASSSSAGGLWNEQFFGPGTRLTVL.

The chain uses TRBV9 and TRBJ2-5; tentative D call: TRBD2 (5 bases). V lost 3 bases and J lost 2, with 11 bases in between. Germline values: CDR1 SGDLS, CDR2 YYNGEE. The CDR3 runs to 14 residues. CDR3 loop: CASSAMTGQETQYF. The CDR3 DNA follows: TGTGCCAGCAGCGCAATGACGGGACAAGAGACCCAGTACTTC.

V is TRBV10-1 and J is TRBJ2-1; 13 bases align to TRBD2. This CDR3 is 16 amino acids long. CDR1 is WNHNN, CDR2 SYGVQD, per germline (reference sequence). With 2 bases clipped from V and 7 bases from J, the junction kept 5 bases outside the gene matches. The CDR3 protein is CASSEGLAGVNNEQFF. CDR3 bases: TGCGCCAGCAGTGAGGGACTAGCGGGAGTCAATAATGAGCAGTTCTTC.

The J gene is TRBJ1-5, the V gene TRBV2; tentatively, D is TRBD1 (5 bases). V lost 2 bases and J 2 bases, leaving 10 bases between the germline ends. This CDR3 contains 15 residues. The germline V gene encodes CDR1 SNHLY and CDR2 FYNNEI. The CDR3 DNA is TGTGCCAGCAGTGAACAGGGTGGGGGCAATCAGCCCCAGCATTTT. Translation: CASSEQGGGNQPQHF.

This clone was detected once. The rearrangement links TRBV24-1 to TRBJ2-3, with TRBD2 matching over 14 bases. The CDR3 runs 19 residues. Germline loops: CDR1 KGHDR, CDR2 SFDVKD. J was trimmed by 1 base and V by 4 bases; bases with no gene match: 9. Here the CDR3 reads CATSDLGLAGDLRTDTQYF. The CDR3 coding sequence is TGTGCCACCAGTGACCTGGGACTAGCGGGAGACCTTCGCACAGATACGCAGTATTTT.

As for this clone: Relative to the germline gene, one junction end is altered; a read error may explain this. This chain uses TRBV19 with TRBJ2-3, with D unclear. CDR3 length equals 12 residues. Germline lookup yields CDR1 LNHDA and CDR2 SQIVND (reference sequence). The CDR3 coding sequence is TGTGCCAGTAGTCTCCGCACGGATACGCAGTATTTT. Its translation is CASSLRTDTQYF.